These 26 T cell receptor beta chains came from one sample sequenced in a study of beta chain features in type 1 diabetes. As every portion of the isolated RNA was reverse transcribed, the sequencing read expressed TCRB transcripts. Clones were read by immunoSEQ multiplex PCR, and TCRdb kept only the in-frame ones, dropping some. The data show roughly 12,000 clones, with 35% to 55% seen just once and 0.98% held by the top ten. Sequencing was done on a sample of stem cell memory CD4+ T cells from blood. All receptors derive from a man aged 18 to 30 in good health.

The chain has TRBV7-8 and TRBJ2-7, with a tentative D call TRBD1 (6 bases). The CDR3 is made up of 13 amino acids. Germline V CDR1 and CDR2: SGHVS, FQNEAQ. Trimming took 10 bases from V and 2 from J, leaving 15 bases between them. The CDR3 DNA reads TGTGCCACCCGACAGGCAGTAACCTACGAGCAGTACTTC. It is translated as CATRQAVTYEQYF.

The rearrangement uses TRBV18 and TRBJ2-2; 11 nucleotides align to TRBD1. J lost 4 bases, V lost 5 bases, and 3 bases had no gene match. The CDR3 is 15 amino acids. Per germline, CDR1 KGHSH and CDR2 LQKENI. CDR3 sequence: CASSSGTGGTGELFF. The CDR3 DNA is TGTGCCAGCTCAAGCGGGACAGGGGGCACCGGGGAGCTGTTTTTT. The whole variable domain, filled in from reference TRBV18 and TRBJ2-2, reads NAGVMQNPRHLVRRRGQEARLRCSPMKGHSHVYWYRQLPEEGLKFMVYLQKENIIDESGMPKERFSAEFPKEGPSILRIQQVVRGDSAAYFCASSSGTGGTGELFFGEGSRLTVL.

In its sample, this clone was seen a few times. CDR3 in amino acids: CASSSWSSEGTQYF. CDR3 bases: TGTGCCAGCAGCTCATGGTCCTCCGAGGGGACCCAGTACTTC. This chain links TRBV7-2 with TRBJ2-5, with a possible D match to TRBD2 (5 bases). Germline lookup yields CDR1 SGHTA and CDR2 FQGNSA. This CDR3 has 14 residues. Deletions cut 4 bases from V and 7 bases from J, with 16 bases between.

This clone has a handful of counts. The chain joins TRBV20-1 to TRBJ2-7, with TRBD2 as a possible D gene (5 bases). This CDR3 is 11 amino acids long. CDR1 and CDR2 from the germline V gene are DFQATT and SNEGSKA (reference sequence). V lost 3 bases to trimming and J lost 5 bases, with 8 bases between them. The CDR3 sequence: CSASPGDEQYF. The DNA for the CDR3 is TGCAGTGCTAGTCCCGGGGACGAGCAGTACTTC.

The V gene is TRBV18, the J gene TRBJ2-7; no reliable D call. V shed 2 bases and J shed 1 base, with 6 bases lying between them. Germline V gene lookup returns CDR1 KGHSH and CDR2 LQKENI. The length of the CDR3 is 13 residues. The CDR3 loop is CASSPGQSYEQYF. As DNA, the CDR3 is TGTGCCAGCTCACCAGGGCAGTCCTACGAGCAGTACTTC.

This clone was seen a handful of times. The gene calls are TRBV5-1 and TRBJ1-1; D is possibly TRBD1 (5 bases). CDR1 and CDR2 (germline): SGHRS, YFSETQ. The CDR3 covers 15 residues. V was pared by 4 bases and J by 8 bases, with 21 bases between. This CDR3 is CASSLTPPPGGEAFF. CDR3 DNA sequence: TGCGCCAGCAGCCTTACCCCTCCCCCGGGGGGAGAAGCTTTCTTT.

This sequence joins TRBV5-1 and TRBJ2-7; D gene uncertain. This CDR3 comprises 14 residues. Germline V gene sequence: CDR1 SGHRS, CDR2 YFSETQ. Trimming took 7 bases from V and 0 from J, leaving 14 bases between them. The CDR3 loop reads CASAVGSSSYEQYF. CDR3 nucleotide sequence: TGCGCCAGCGCCGTTGGTTCGAGCTCCTACGAGCAGTACTTC.

This clone was counted between two and nine times. The rearrangement links TRBV13 to TRBJ2-1, with TRBD1 identical over 9 bases. The CDR3 is 14 amino acids. V shed 2 bases, J shed 8 bases, and the junction held 4 bases outside the gene matches. CDR1 and CDR2 from the germline V gene are PRHDT and FYEKMQ (reference sequence). The CDR3 DNA reads as TGTGCCAGCAGCTTACGACGGACAGGGGATGAGCAGTTCTTC. Protein product: CASSLRRTGDEQFF.

CDR3 sequence reads: CASNLGQAFNEKLFF. DNA of the CDR3: TGTGCCAGCAACTTGGGGCAGGCCTTTAATGAAAAACTGTTTTTT. J is TRBJ1-4 and V is TRBV6-6; perhaps TRBD1 as D (5 bases). V was cut by 7 bases and J by 4 bases, with 16 bases left in between. Germline values: CDR1 MNHNY, CDR2 SVGAGI (reference sequence). The CDR3 extends over 15 amino acids.

The V gene is TRBV2, the J gene TRBJ2-7; 8 bases line up with TRBD1. J gave up 2 bases and V 7 bases, and 7 bases lay outside the gene matches. Germline CDR1 reads SNHLY; CDR2 reads FYNNEI. This CDR3 contains 14 residues. The CDR3 nucleotides read TGTGCCAGCAAAGGACAGGGCCCCACCTACGAGCAGTACTTC. The encoded protein is CASKGQGPTYEQYF.

The CDR3 loop reads CASSLGGHNEKLFF. CDR3 DNA sequence: TGTGCCAGCAGCTTAGGTGGCCATAATGAAAAACTGTTTTTT. V gene TRBV7-2 combines with J gene TRBJ1-4; no reliable D call. The CDR3 has 14 amino acids. Germline values: CDR1 SGHTA, CDR2 FQGNSA. V was trimmed by 1 base and J by 4 bases, leaving 7 bases between them.

This clone occurred a few times. The gene calls are TRBV27 and TRBJ1-5, with 7 bases identical to TRBD1. Germline assignment: CDR1 MNHEY and CDR2 SMNVEV (reference sequence). The CDR3 has 15 residues. Trimming cost V 3 bases and J 5 bases; bases outside gene matches: 7. CDR3: CASSFNDRADQPQHF. The CDR3 region has the DNA TGTGCCAGCAGTTTCAACGACAGGGCAGATCAGCCCCAGCATTTT.

The chain links TRBV6-1 to TRBJ2-3; D possibly corresponds to TRBD2 (6 bases). This CDR3 is 17 amino acids long. Germline lookup yields CDR1 MNHNS and CDR2 SASEGT. V was clipped by 3 bases and J by 0 bases, with 16 bases between them. As DNA, the CDR3 is TGTGCCAGCAGTGAGTTCCCGGGGGACGCGAGCACAGATACGCAGTATTTT. Its translation is CASSEFPGDASTDTQYF.

This clone was found a few times. The chain uses TRBV27 and TRBJ2-1; D uncertain. This CDR3 has 17 residues. Deletions cut 1 base from V and 0 bases from J, with 13 bases between. Germline V lookup: CDR1 MNHEY, CDR2 SMNVEV (reference sequence). The CDR3 DNA reads as TGTGCCAGCAGTTTATACGAGACTGTCAACTCCTACAATGAGCAGTTCTTC. Protein sequence: CASSLYETVNSYNEQFF.

This clone was picked up a small number of times. V usage is TRBV5-4 and J usage is TRBJ2-7, with 7 bases lining up with TRBD1. The CDR3 spans 14 residues. J gave up 2 bases and V 4 bases, and 6 bases lay outside the gene matches. The germline V gene has CDR1 SGHNT and CDR2 YYREEE (reference sequence). The CDR3 DNA reads TGTGCCAGCAGCCCGGGACAGCTAACCTACGAGCAGTACTTC. It is translated as CASSPGQLTYEQYF.

V is TRBV11-3 and J is TRBJ2-5; TRBD1 agrees at 9 bases. V trimming: 6 bases; J trimming: 5 bases; junction bases outside the gene matches: 4. Germline V CDR1 and CDR2: SGHNT, YENEEA. The CDR3 runs 13 residues. The CDR3 nucleotides are TGTGCCAGCAGAAAGACAGGGGGGGAGACCCAGTACTTC. It encodes CASRKTGGETQYF. Variable domain in full (rest from reference TRBV11-3 and TRBJ2-5): EAGVVQSPRYKIIEKKQPVAFWCNPISGHNTLYWYLQNLGQGPELLIRYENEEAVDDSQLPKDRFSAERLKGVDSTLKIQPAELGDSAVYLCASRKTGGETQYFGPGTRLLVL.

The V and J genes are TRBV7-9 and TRBJ2-7; 11 bases map to TRBD1. Germline trimming cut 6 bases from V and 3 bases from J; bases unmatched to any gene: 1. CDR3 length: 13 amino acids. Germline CDR1 is SEHNR and CDR2 is FQNEAQ (reference sequence). The CDR3 protein is CASRGTGGYEQYF. The CDR3, as DNA: TGTGCCAGCAGGGGGACAGGGGGCTACGAGCAGTACTTC.

The chain uses TRBV6-6 and TRBJ2-3; D perhaps matches TRBD1 (5 bases). CDR1 MNHNY and CDR2 SVGAGI come from the germline V gene (reference sequence). The V end lost 2 bases, the J end lost 6 bases, and 15 bases lay between the germline ends. The CDR3 totals 15 residues. CDR3 nucleotide sequence: TGTGCCAGCAGTTACCCTCCAGGGCGCGGCGATACGCAGTATTTT. Amino acid sequence: CASSYPPGRGDTQYF.

The gene calls are TRBV4-3 and TRBJ1-4, with TRBD1 matching over 8 bases. Germline CDR1 LGHNA, CDR2 YSLEER. This CDR3 has 15 residues. Trimming removed 0 bases from V and 4 bases from J; junction bases left unmatched: 1. The CDR3 DNA is TGCGCCAGCAGCCAAGATACAGGGGGTAATGAAAAACTGTTTTTT. Translating it yields CASSQDTGGNEKLFF.

This clone was recorded a few times. This chain links TRBV4-2 with TRBJ2-3; weak D call: TRBD2 (5 bases). V lost 0 bases to trimming and J lost 3 bases, with 10 bases between them. CDR1 is LGHNA and CDR2 is YNFKEQ in the germline V gene. This CDR3 has 15 amino acids. As DNA, the CDR3 is TGTGCCAGCAGCCAAGAGAGAGAGGGAACAGATACGCAGTATTTT. It is translated as CASSQEREGTDTQYF.

This chain links TRBV4-3 with TRBJ1-1; possible D gene TRBD1, 5 bases. Looked up from germline, CDR1 is LGHNA and CDR2 is YSLEER. The CDR3 is 14 amino acids. V dropped 4 bases and J dropped 9 bases, with 18 bases sitting between them. The CDR3 region is CASSLGGVEKKAFF. As DNA, the CDR3 is TGCGCCAGCAGCCTGGGAGGGGTTGAAAAAAAAGCTTTCTTT.

This clone was seen a few times. The chain links TRBV5-1 to TRBJ1-5; 9 bases line up with TRBD1. There are 15 residues in the CDR3. J lost 7 bases, V lost 2 bases, and 7 bases had no gene match. Per the germline V gene, CDR1 is SGHRS and CDR2 is YFSETQ. The CDR3 DNA is TGCGCCAGCAGCTTTAGCAATGGACAGGGGCAGCCCCAGCATTTT. Its protein is CASSFSNGQGQPQHF.

V usage is TRBV6-5 and J usage is TRBJ2-3, with 8 bases identical to TRBD2. CDR1 and CDR2 (germline): MNHEY, SVGAGI. The CDR3 sequence is 15 residues long. The J segment lost 4 bases and the V segment lost 6 bases, leaving 9 bases of the junction unmatched. In nucleotides, the CDR3 is TGTGCCAGCAGCTCCCGGGGGGGGGTAGCAGATACGCAGTATTTT. Protein: CASSSRGGVADTQYF.

This sequence joins TRBV4-2 and TRBJ1-6; 10 bases map to TRBD1. The trim removed 0 bases at V and 6 bases at J, leaving 5 bases unmatched. This CDR3 comprises 17 residues. Germline CDR1 LGHNA, CDR2 YNFKEQ. The CDR3 DNA reads as TGTGCCAGCAGCCAAGAGGCGGGACAGGGGATTAATTCACCCCTCCACTTT. Its translation is CASSQEAGQGINSPLHF.

The CDR3 bases are TGTGCCAGCAGTTACTTTGGCGAGCAGTTCTTC. Protein: CASSYFGEQFF. This chain uses TRBV6-5 with TRBJ2-1; unclear D gene. Germline V lookup: CDR1 MNHEY, CDR2 SVGAGI. V shed 1 base and J shed 10 bases, with 5 bases lying between them. The CDR3 has 11 amino acids.

This sequence joins TRBV4-1 and TRBJ2-7, with D possibly TRBD1 on 6 matching bases. The CDR3 extends over 14 amino acids. Deletions cut 0 bases from V and 3 bases from J, with 9 bases between. Germline lookup yields CDR1 MGHRA and CDR2 YSYEKL. The CDR3 bases are TGCGCCAGCAGCCAAGATACCAGGGGCTACGAGCAGTACTTC. Encoded protein: CASSQDTRGYEQYF.